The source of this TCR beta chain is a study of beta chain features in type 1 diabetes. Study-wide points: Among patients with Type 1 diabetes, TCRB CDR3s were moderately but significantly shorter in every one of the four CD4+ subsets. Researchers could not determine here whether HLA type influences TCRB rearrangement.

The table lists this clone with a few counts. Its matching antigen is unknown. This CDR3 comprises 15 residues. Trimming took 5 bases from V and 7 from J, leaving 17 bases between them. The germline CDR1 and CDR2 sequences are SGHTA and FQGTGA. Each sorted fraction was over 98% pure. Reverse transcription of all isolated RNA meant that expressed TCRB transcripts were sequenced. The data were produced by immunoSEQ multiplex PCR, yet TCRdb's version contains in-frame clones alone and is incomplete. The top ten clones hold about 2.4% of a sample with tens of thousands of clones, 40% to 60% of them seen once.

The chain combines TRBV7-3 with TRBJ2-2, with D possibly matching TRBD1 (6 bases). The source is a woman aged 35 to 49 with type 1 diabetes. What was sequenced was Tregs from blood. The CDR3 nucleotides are TGTGCCAGCAGCCCACAGGGTGTTGGAATCGGGGAGCTGTTTTTT. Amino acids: CASSPQGVGIGELFF. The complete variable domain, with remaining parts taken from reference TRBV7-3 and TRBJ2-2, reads GAGVSQTPSNKVTEKGKYVELRCDPISGHTALYWYRQSLGQGPEFLIYFQGTGAADDSGLPNDRFFAVRPEGSVSTLKIQRTERGDSAVYLCASSPQGVGIGELFFGEGSRLTVL.